One sample yielded the 15 T cell receptor beta chains listed below, sequenced in a study of T cell repertoires in ileal Crohn's disease. The assay was immunoSEQ multiplex PCR, and TCRdb's table has in-frame clones only and misses some. The data show several thousand clones, roughly four fifths seen once. The sample consisted of ileal tissue. These TCRs come from an adult with Crohn's disease.

This clone was picked up one time. The chain links TRBV7-2 to TRBJ2-3; D is undetermined. The length of the CDR3 is 14 residues. The germline gives CDR1 SGHTA, CDR2 FQGNSA. V lost 1 base and J lost 2, with 7 bases in between. The CDR3 spells CASSLGFTTDTQYF. The CDR3, as DNA: TGTGCCAGCAGCTTAGGTTTCACCACAGATACGCAGTATTTT.

The chain uses TRBV27 and TRBJ2-3, with D unclear. Germline values: CDR1 MNHEY, CDR2 SMNVEV (reference sequence). V was clipped by 7 bases and J by 9 bases, with 11 bases between them. The CDR3 length is 11 residues. In nucleotides, the CDR3 is TGTGCCAGCATAACGTTGCAGACGCAGTATTTT. As protein: CASITLQTQYF.

This chain links TRBV28 with TRBJ1-2; maybe TRBD1 (5 bases). The V and J ends lost 6 bases and 4 bases respectively, with 18 bases between them. Germline CDR1 and CDR2: MDHEN and SYDVKM. The CDR3 contains 15 residues. This CDR3 is CASRPGTLVSYGYTF. The CDR3 bases are TGTGCCAGCAGGCCCGGGACCTTAGTCAGCTATGGCTACACCTTC.

The V call is TRBV6-6, the J call TRBJ1-5; D is possibly TRBD1 (6 bases). The CDR3 is 14 residues long. Trimming pared 4 bases from V and 7 bases from J, leaving 14 bases between. Germline CDR1 reads MNHNY; CDR2 reads SVGAGI (reference sequence). As DNA, the CDR3 is TGTGCCAGCAGTTCCCCGGGGGCGGGCCAGCCCCAGCATTTT. This encodes CASSSPGAGQPQHF.

This clone was recorded only once. This chain connects TRBV27 to TRBJ2-7; 7 bases match TRBD1. Germline lookup yields CDR1 MNHEY and CDR2 SMNVEV (reference sequence). V lost 1 base and J lost 5; bases outside the gene matches: 5. The CDR3 loop spans 14 amino acids. CDR3 sequence (DNA): TGTGCCAGCAGTTTATACAGGGGATTCCACGAGCAGTACTTC. It encodes CASSLYRGFHEQYF.

This chain links TRBV30 with TRBJ2-3; D is uncertain. CDR3 length: 14 residues. The germline V and J ends were trimmed by 8 bases and 0 bases, with 15 bases remaining between them. Germline assignment: CDR1 GTSNPN and CDR2 SVGIG (reference sequence). CDR3 residues: CAVGGVSSTDTQYF. The CDR3 DNA reads as TGTGCCGTAGGCGGCGTCTCTAGCACAGATACGCAGTATTTT.

The chain has TRBV1 and TRBJ1-6; the DNA was not compared with TRBD1, the D call given in the table. TRBV1 is assigned pseudogene status. The CDR3 has 14 residues. CDR3 sequence reads: CTSSPGTYNSPLHF. DNA of the CDR3: TGCACCAGCAGCCCAGGCACCTATAATTCACCCCTCCACTTT.

This clone was seen a few times. The chain recombines TRBV11-2 with TRBJ1-3, with TRBD1 matching 8 bases. V lost 1 base and J lost 0; bases outside the gene matches: 5. Germline V gene data show CDR1 as SGHAT and CDR2 as FQNNGV. The CDR3 covers 17 residues. The CDR3 DNA sequence: TGTGCCAGCAGCTTAGGGACAGGGCTGAGCTCTGGAAACACCATATATTTT. Its protein is CASSLGTGLSSGNTIYF.

The rearrangement links TRBV5-4 to TRBJ2-1, with D perhaps TRBD2 (6 bases). CDR1 and CDR2 from the germline V gene are SGHNT and YYREEE (reference sequence). The CDR3 totals 13 residues. V lost 1 base, J lost 13 bases, and 15 bases lay in between. CDR3 nucleotide sequence: TGTGCCAGCAGCTTGAATTCGGCGGGGTTACAGTTCTTC. Translating gives CASSLNSAGLQFF.

The chain combines TRBV19 with TRBJ2-7, with a possible D match to TRBD1 (5 bases). Trimming took 0 bases from V and 0 from J, leaving 6 bases between them. CDR1 and CDR2 (germline): LNHDA, SQIVND (reference sequence). The CDR3 loop spans 14 amino acids. CDR3 in amino acids: CASSIDDSSYEQYF. The DNA of the CDR3 is TGTGCCAGTAGTATAGATGACAGCTCCTACGAGCAGTACTTC.

The genes are TRBV13 and TRBJ1-1; D perhaps matches TRBD1 (6 bases). The CDR3 is made up of 15 amino acids. Per the germline V gene, CDR1 is PRHDT and CDR2 is FYEKMQ (reference sequence). V was trimmed by 5 bases and J by 5 bases, leaving 18 bases between them. The chain's CDR3 is CASSPPDGGRTEAFF. The CDR3 coding sequence is TGTGCCAGCAGCCCCCCGGACGGGGGCAGAACTGAAGCTTTCTTT.

The V call is TRBV28, the J call TRBJ2-7; possible D gene TRBD2, 5 bases. The CDR3 loop spans 14 amino acids. The V gene's germline CDR1 is MDHEN and CDR2 SYDVKM. V lost 5 bases to trimming and J lost 3 bases, with 14 bases between them. CDR3 protein: CASSVTGGRYEQYF. CDR3 in DNA: TGTGCCAGCAGTGTCACTGGAGGACGCTACGAGCAGTACTTC.

The V gene is TRBV19, the J gene TRBJ2-7, with 9 bases identical to TRBD1. This CDR3 region has 16 residues. From germline, CDR1 is LNHDA and CDR2 SQIVND (reference sequence). The junction had 8 bases not matched to a gene; V was cut back by 5 bases and J by 0 bases. Here the CDR3 DNA reads TGTGCCAGTAGTCCCCCAACGGGACAGGGCTCCTACGAGCAGTACTTC. Translation gives CASSPPTGQGSYEQYF.

The chain is built from TRBV27 and TRBJ1-3, with D perhaps TRBD1 (6 bases). Trimming removed 6 bases at V and 2 bases at J, with 14 bases between. Germline values: CDR1 MNHEY, CDR2 SMNVEV (reference sequence). This CDR3 has 15 residues. CDR3 protein: CASRSQGMPGNTIYF. CDR3 nucleotides: TGTGCCAGCAGGTCACAGGGTATGCCTGGAAACACCATATATTTT.

The rearrangement uses TRBV25-1 and TRBJ1-4, with 8 bases aligning to TRBD1. The germline V gene has CDR1 MGHDK and CDR2 SYGVNS. After removal of 0 bases from V and 6 bases from J, the junction contained 3 bases not matched to a gene. This CDR3 spans 15 amino acids. As DNA, the CDR3 is TGTGCCAGCAGTGAATACCCAGGGGGCGATGAAAAACTGTTTTTT. Translating gives CASSEYPGGDEKLFF.